These T cell receptor beta chains were read from a single sample in a study of blood T cell repertoires in COVID-19. Produced via immunoSEQ multiplex PCR; TCRdb's table is partial and in-frame only. Of approximately 300,000 clones in the sample, 89% are singletons; the top ten hold less than 9.5%. The source material was PBMCs or T cells enriched from blood (not recorded which). The receptor source for this set is a woman under 40 who had recovered from COVID-19. Both conserved end residues are part of each CDR3. Each record gives: J gene, V gene, CDR3 protein.

TRBJ1-6 | TRBV4-1 | CASSQLPGQLFSYNSPLHF
TRBJ1-5 | TRBV12-5 | CASGLRLDRINSNQPQHF
TRBJ2-1 | TRBV5-6 | CASSLDSTYYNEQFF
TRBJ1-1 | TRBV5-1 | CASSPGAGSNTEAFF
TRBJ2-5 | TRBV4-1 | CASSQGQGPETQYF
TRBJ1-5 | TRBV9 | CASSSRDRGQPQHF
TRBJ2-3 | TRBV27 | CASSPMGGTDTQYF
TRBJ2-7 | TRBV4-2 | CASSHLDRISYEQYF
TRBJ1-2 | TRBV7-2 | CATVSNYGYTF
TRBJ1-1 | TRBV24-1 | CATKGGAGTEAFF
TRBJ1-1 | TRBV5-1 | CASSIDGVSRGNTEAFF
TRBJ2-3 | TRBV5-1 | CASSLFGGSSATDTQYF
TRBJ1-6 | TRBV7-2 | CASSLASGVRAGSPLHF
TRBJ2-1 | TRBV7-9 | CASSFSTSGRADEQFF
TRBJ2-7 | TRBV20-1 | CSATTYEQYF
TRBJ2-1 | TRBV5-4 | CASSRGIIGFGEQFF
TRBJ1-5 | TRBV30 | CAWSGGRNQPQHF
TRBJ1-1 | TRBV20-1 | CSASWAGGHTEAFF
TRBJ2-7 | TRBV19 | CASSIDFTGEQYF
TRBJ1-3 | TRBV15 | CATSRQDSKAGNTIYF
TRBJ1-1 | TRBV20-1 | CSARRQAEAFF
TRBJ1-2 | TRBV13 | CASSILTGGGYTF
TRBJ2-4 | TRBV27 | CASSSGIAKNIQYF
TRBJ1-1 | TRBV7-9 | CASRPPLDRRNTEAFF
TRBJ2-5 | TRBV4-1 | CASSQAWTSGQETQYF
TRBJ1-1 | TRBV6-8 | CASSSDRDCCERTEAFF
TRBJ2-2 | TRBV4-1 | CASSHRTGGTSGTGELFF
TRBJ2-7 | TRBV18 | CASSPVEGQGYEQYF
TRBJ1-1 | TRBV29-1 | CSVGGQAEAFF
TRBJ1-2 | TRBV27 | CASARGQGAGYTF
TRBJ2-5 | TRBV18 | CASSLQGHFQETQYF
TRBJ2-7 | TRBV7-8 | CASSPYYEQYF
TRBJ1-6 | TRBV30 | CAWHSTGAPLHF
TRBJ2-7 | TRBV6-5 | CASDELRGATYEQYF
TRBJ1-1 | TRBV20-1 | CSASGVEVGEAFF
TRBJ2-6 | TRBV6-4 | CASSVQGGLYSGANVLTF
TRBJ2-7 | TRBV3-1/TRBV3-2 | CASSQDWGASEQYF
TRBJ2-3 | TRBV6-5 | CASSYRGRGTDTQYF
TRBJ2-1 | TRBV7-3 | CASSQGLANNEQFF
TRBJ2-7 | TRBV19 | CATRDYLGRDEQYF
TRBJ1-5 | TRBV7-2 | CASSSDRGQPQHF
TRBJ2-3 | TRBV28 | CASSLAGAGTDTQYF
TRBJ1-4 | TRBV3-1/TRBV3-2 | CASTETGVQEKLFF
TRBJ1-6 | TRBV7-2 | CASSFNIRDSWSYNSPLHF
TRBJ1-2 | TRBV27 | CASRRGGGGYTF
TRBJ2-7 | TRBV24-1 | CATMGRTSGRSSQYF
TRBJ1-2 | TRBV18 | CASSPILGQTGNYGYTF
TRBJ2-7 | TRBV4-1 | CASSQVQGNSYEQYF
TRBJ2-2 | TRBV10-3 | CAISGGTNTGELFF
TRBJ1-5 | TRBV10-3 | CAISESAGAQPQHF
TRBJ1-2 | TRBV7-9 | CASSLAAGAFYGYTF
TRBJ2-7 | TRBV28 | CASSLGQTYEQYF
TRBJ2-1 | TRBV4-1 | CASSQRTDIKITHQQFF
TRBJ1-1 | TRBV7-9 | CASSLEPPGFAEAFF
TRBJ1-5 | TRBV5-5 | CASSFGGQATQPQHF
TRBJ2-2 | TRBV7-9 | CASSVGAGGRVTGELFF
TRBJ1-3 | TRBV9 | CASSVGTGRGAYGNTIYF
TRBJ2-7 | TRBV4-1 | CASSQDNSGRLSSYEQYF